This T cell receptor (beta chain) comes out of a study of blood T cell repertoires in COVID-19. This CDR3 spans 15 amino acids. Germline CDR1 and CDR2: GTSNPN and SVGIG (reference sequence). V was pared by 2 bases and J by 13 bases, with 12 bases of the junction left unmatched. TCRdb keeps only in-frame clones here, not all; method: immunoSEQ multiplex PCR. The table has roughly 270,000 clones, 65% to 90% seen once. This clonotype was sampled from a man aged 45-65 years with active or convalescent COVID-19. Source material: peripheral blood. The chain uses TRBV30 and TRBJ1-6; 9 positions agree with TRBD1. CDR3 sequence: CAWSMTGTGFAPLHF. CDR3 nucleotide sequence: TGTGCCTGGAGTATGACCGGGACAGGGTTTGCTCCCCTCCACTTT.